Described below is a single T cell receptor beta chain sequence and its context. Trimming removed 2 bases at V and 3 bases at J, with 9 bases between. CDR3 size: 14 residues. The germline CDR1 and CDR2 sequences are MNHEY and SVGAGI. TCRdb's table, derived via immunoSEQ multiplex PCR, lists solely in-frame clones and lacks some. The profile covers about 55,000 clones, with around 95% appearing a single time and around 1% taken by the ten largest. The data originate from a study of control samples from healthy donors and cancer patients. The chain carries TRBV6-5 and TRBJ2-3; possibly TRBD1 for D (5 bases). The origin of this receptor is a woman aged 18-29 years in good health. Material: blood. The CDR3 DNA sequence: TGTGCCAGCAGTTACGGTCAGGGTACAGATACGCAGTATTTT. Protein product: CASSYGQGTDTQYF.